These T cell receptor beta chains were read from a single sample in a study of control samples from healthy donors and cancer patients. TCRdb's copy holds only in-frame clones and misses some; the assay was immunoSEQ multiplex PCR. The sample contains about 120,000 clones, less than 95% of which appear only once. Sequencing used blood. All receptors come from a man aged 25-45 years in good health. CDR3s include the opening cysteine and the closing phenylalanine or tryptophan. Fields, in order: clone size, D gene, V gene, CDR3 length, J gene, CDR3 protein, CDR3 DNA. D genes are given only for firm matches. Not all rows give a size; the values are once, few, many and, for expanded clones, a class.

-,TRBD1,TRBV7-2,18,TRBJ1-6,CASSFLGQASSYNSPLHF,TGTGCCAGCAGCTTCCTAGGACAGGCGAGCTCCTATAATTCACCCCTCCACTTT
-,TRBD2,TRBV10-3,15,TRBJ2-1,CAISERGGSYNEQFF,TGTGCCATCAGTGAGCGGGGGGGCTCCTACAATGAGCAGTTCTTC
-,-,TRBV9,13,TRBJ1-2,CASSQFENYGYTF,TGTGCCAGCAGCCAATTCGAGAACTATGGCTACACCTTC
-,-,TRBV4-1,13,TRBJ2-1,CASSQGQSNEQFF,TGCGCCAGCAGCCAAGGACAGTCCAATGAGCAGTTCTTC
once,-,TRBV4-1,12,TRBJ2-1,CASSQVRNEQFF,TGCGCCAGCAGCCAAGTTAGGAATGAGCAGTTCTTC
-,-,TRBV16,13,TRBJ1-5,CASSQEGRGPQHF,TGTGCCAGCAGCCAAGAGGGGCGAGGGCCCCAGCATTTT
-,TRBD2,TRBV27,15,TRBJ2-1,CASSPGGGSYNEQFF,TGTGCCAGCAGTCCGGGGGGGGGCTCCTACAATGAGCAGTTCTTC
-,-,TRBV6-5,13,TRBJ2-7,CASSPAVSYEQYF,TGTGCCAGCAGCCCAGCGGTCTCCTACGAGCAGTACTTC
-,-,TRBV6-5,13,TRBJ1-1,CASSYSRNTEAFF,TGTGCCAGCAGTTACTCCAGGAATACTGAAGCTTTCTTT
once,-,TRBV5-1,15,TRBJ2-1,CASSLDGAGPNEQFF,TGCGCCAGCAGCTTGGACGGGGCGGGCCCCAATGAGCAGTTCTTC
-,-,TRBV2,15,TRBJ1-4,CASSDNWGDNEKLFF,TGTGCCAGCAGTGATAATTGGGGGGATAATGAAAAACTGTTTTTT
-,-,TRBV14,13,TRBJ2-5,CASSPTGKGTQYF,TGTGCCAGCAGCCCCACAGGGAAGGGGACCCAGTACTTC
-,TRBD2,TRBV30,16,TRBJ2-1,CAWSPKRGGPYNEQFF,TGTGCCTGGAGTCCGAAGCGGGGTGGGCCCTACAATGAGCAGTTCTTC
few,-,TRBV12-3/TRBV12-4,13,TRBJ1-5,CASSPRQGQPQHF,TGTGCCAGCAGTCCCCGGCAGGGTCAGCCCCAGCATTTT
-,-,TRBV9,15,TRBJ1-2,CASRASDFANYGYTF,TGTGCCAGCAGGGCCTCAGACTTTGCCAACTATGGCTACACCTTC
-,-,TRBV11-2,13,TRBJ1-3,CASSPAVGNTIYF,TGTGCCAGCAGCCCGGCTGTAGGAAACACCATATATTTT
-,-,TRBV18,16,TRBJ2-1,CASSPARTVSYNEQFF,TGTGCCAGCTCCCCGGCGAGGACGGTATCCTACAATGAGCAGTTCTTC
-,TRBD1,TRBV18,18,TRBJ1-3,CASSPVLRTGSSGNTIYF,TGTGCCAGCTCACCTGTCCTCCGGACAGGGAGCTCTGGAAACACCATATATTTT
-,-,TRBV27,14,TRBJ2-1,CATKAAGSNNEQFF,TGTGCCACCAAAGCGGCAGGGAGTAACAATGAGCAGTTCTTC
-,-,TRBV12-3/TRBV12-4,12,TRBJ1-5,CASRVYRGPQHF,TGTGCCAGCAGGGTATACCGGGGGCCCCAGCATTTT
-,TRBD2,TRBV5-6,18,TRBJ2-3,CASSLAGSGGLPGDTQYF,TGTGCCAGCAGCTTGGCCGGTAGCGGGGGCCTCCCGGGAGATACGCAGTATTTT
-,TRBD1,TRBV4-3,15,TRBJ1-2,CASSQEAGTAYGYTF,TGCGCCAGCAGCCAAGAAGCGGGGACAGCCTATGGCTACACCTTC
-,-,TRBV19,19,TRBJ1-3,CASSMAGQFNVGDDYTIYF,TGTGCCAGTAGTATGGCGGGTCAGTTTAACGTCGGGGATGATTACACCATATATTTT
-,TRBD1,TRBV28,17,TRBJ2-7,CASSTSPTGGHSYEQYF,TGTGCCAGCAGTACCTCACCGACAGGGGGCCACTCCTACGAGCAGTACTTC
-,-,TRBV18,14,TRBJ1-1,CASSPGGRNTEAFF,TGTGCCAGCTCACCAGGTGGGAGAAACACTGAAGCTTTCTTT
-,-,TRBV20-1,12,TRBJ2-1,CSASSPAGEQFF,TGCAGTGCTAGTTCCCCGGCGGGTGAGCAGTTCTTC
once,-,TRBV18,17,TRBJ2-5,CASSPPLSPLSGETQYF,TGTGCCAGCTCACCACCGCTCTCGCCCCTAAGCGGGGAGACCCAGTACTTC
-,TRBD1,TRBV18,18,TRBJ1-3,CASSPLRDRGRSGNTIYF,TGTGCCAGCTCACCTCTCCGGGACAGGGGGCGTTCTGGAAACACCATATATTTT
-,TRBD2,TRBV5-1,15,TRBJ2-1,CASRAGGSSYNEQFF,TGCGCCAGCAGGGCGGGGGGGAGCTCCTACAATGAGCAGTTCTTC
-,TRBD1,TRBV25-1,16,TRBJ1-1,CASTRGQGKGNTEAFF,TGTGCCAGCACCCGGGGACAGGGAAAGGGGAACACTGAAGCTTTCTTT
-,TRBD2,TRBV4-3,15,TRBJ2-7,CASSQRAGGPYEQYF,TGCGCCAGCAGCCAGAGAGCGGGGGGTCCCTACGAGCAGTACTTC
-,-,TRBV6-2/TRBV6-3,13,TRBJ2-7,CASSYPLDYEQYF,TGTGCCAGCAGTTACCCCCTCGACTACGAGCAGTACTTC
once,-,TRBV27,15,TRBJ1-6,CASSPDLLSNSPLHF,TGTGCCAGCAGCCCCGACCTCTTATCGAATTCACCCCTCCACTTT
-,-,TRBV7-9,15,TRBJ2-1,CASSLGGGSYNEQFF,TGTGCCAGCAGCTTAGGAGGGGGCTCCTACAATGAGCAGTTCTTC
-,TRBD1,TRBV4-1,20,TRBJ1-5,CASSQRAPSGDRGVNQPQHF,TGCGCCAGCAGCCAAAGGGCCCCATCAGGAGACAGGGGAGTCAATCAGCCCCAGCATTTT
-,TRBD2,TRBV7-9,16,TRBJ2-5,CASSLGLAGVQETQYF,TGTGCCAGCAGCCTAGGACTAGCGGGGGTCCAAGAGACCCAGTACTTC
-,TRBD2,TRBV7-8,17,TRBJ2-3,CASSLPSRGGHTDTQYF,TGTGCCAGCAGCTTACCCTCACGGGGGGGCCACACAGATACGCAGTATTTT
-,TRBD1,TRBV5-6,12,TRBJ1-1,CASSLTGAEAFF,TGTGCCAGCAGCCTCACAGGGGCTGAAGCTTTCTTT
-,TRBD1,TRBV5-1,16,TRBJ2-7,CASSGPGQVGAYEQYF,TGCGCCAGCAGCGGACCGGGACAGGTGGGGGCCTACGAGCAGTACTTC
-,-,TRBV19,16,TRBJ2-1,CASSTDRGRSYNEQFF,TGTGCCAGTAGTACAGACCGGGGTAGGTCCTACAATGAGCAGTTCTTC
-,TRBD1,TRBV9,15,TRBJ1-2,CASSVGTGINYGYTF,TGTGCCAGCAGCGTGGGGACAGGGATCAACTATGGCTACACCTTC
-,-,TRBV6-4,15,TRBJ1-1,CASAPGAGQAAEAFF,TGTGCCAGCGCCCCCGGAGCCGGCCAAGCGGCTGAAGCTTTCTTT
-,TRBD1,TRBV4-3,18,TRBJ2-2,CASSPRQAGGWDTGELFF,TGCGCCAGCAGCCCCCGTCAGGCAGGGGGCTGGGACACCGGGGAGCTGTTTTTT
once,-,TRBV18,16,TRBJ2-2,CASSPPGGRNTGELFF,TGTGCCAGCTCACCACCGGGGGGTCGCAACACCGGGGAGCTGTTTTTT
-,-,TRBV23-1,15,TRBJ1-1,CASSQILDRNTEAFF,TGCGCCAGCAGTCAAATACTAGATCGGAACACTGAAGCTTTCTTT
-,-,TRBV5-4,14,TRBJ2-3,CASSTGTYTDTQYF,TGTGCCAGCAGCACCGGGACTTACACAGATACGCAGTATTTT
-,-,TRBV7-3,13,TRBJ2-7,CASSAGPGYEQYF,TGTGCCAGCAGCGCAGGACCCGGCTACGAGCAGTACTTC
-,-,TRBV7-9,14,TRBJ1-1,CASSLAPTNPGAFF,TGTGCCAGCAGCTTAGCGCCAACCAACCCCGGCGCTTTCTTT
-,-,TRBV15,16,TRBJ1-2,CATSRAPGTLRYGYTF,TGTGCCACCAGCAGAGCGCCAGGAACCTTGAGATATGGCTACACCTTC
-,-,TRBV4-1,16,TRBJ2-7,CASSQGPTGLFGEQYF,TGCGCCAGCAGCCAAGGCCCGACAGGCCTTTTTGGGGAGCAGTACTTC
-,-,TRBV9,14,TRBJ1-2,CASTFSGTDYGYTF,TGTGCCAGCACCTTCTCCGGGACTGACTATGGCTACACCTTC
once,TRBD1,TRBV19,15,TRBJ1-5,CASRIQGGHNQPQHF,TGTGCCAGTAGGATCCAGGGGGGACACAATCAGCCCCAGCATTTT